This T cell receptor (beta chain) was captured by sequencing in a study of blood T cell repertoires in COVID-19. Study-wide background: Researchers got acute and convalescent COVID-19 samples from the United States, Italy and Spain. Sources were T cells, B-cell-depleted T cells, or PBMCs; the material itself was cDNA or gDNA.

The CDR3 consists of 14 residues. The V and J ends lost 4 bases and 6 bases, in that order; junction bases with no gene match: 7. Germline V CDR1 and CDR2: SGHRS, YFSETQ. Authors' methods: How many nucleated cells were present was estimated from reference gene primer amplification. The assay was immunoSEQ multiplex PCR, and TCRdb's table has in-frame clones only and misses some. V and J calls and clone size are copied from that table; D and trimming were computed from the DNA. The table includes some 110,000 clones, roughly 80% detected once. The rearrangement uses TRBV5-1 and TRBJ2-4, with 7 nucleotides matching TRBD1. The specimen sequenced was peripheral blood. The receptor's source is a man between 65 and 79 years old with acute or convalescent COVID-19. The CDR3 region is CASSPGGHGNIQYF. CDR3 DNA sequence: TGCGCCAGCAGCCCAGGGGGACATGGAAACATTCAGTACTTC. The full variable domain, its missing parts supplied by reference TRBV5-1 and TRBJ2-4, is KAGVTQTPRYLIKTRGQQVTLSCSPISGHRSVSWYQQTPGQGLQFLFEYFSETQRNKGNFPGRFSGRQFSNSRSEMNVSTLELGDSALYLCASSPGGHGNIQYFGAGTRLSVL.